Listed here are 3 T cell receptor beta chains from one sample, sequenced in a study of T cells in Graves' hyperthyroidism and ophthalmopathy. It was RNA transcripts that yielded the amplified TCR beta CDR3 regions. HTBI primers were employed in a first-round RT-PCR of the TCR CDR3. TCRdb re-analysed the multiplex PCR reads in MiXCR, keeping a single row per CDR3 protein. The data hold about 92,000 distinct CDR3 sequences, with about half observed a single time. Specimen: blood. These receptors all come from a middle-aged woman with Graves' hyperthyroidism.

This clonotype was detected only a few times. The chain links TRBV7-8 to TRBJ2-2; D uncertain. From germline, CDR1 is SGHVS and CDR2 FQNEAQ. Trimming shortened V by 8 bases and J by 1 base, and 8 bases separated the two germline ends. CDR3 length equals 13 residues. The CDR3 sequence is CASSKKNTGELFF. The CDR3 DNA follows: TGTGCCAGCTCCAAAAAGAACACCGGGGAGCTGTTTTTT. Full variable domain (remainder filled in from reference TRBV7-8 and TRBJ2-2): GAGVSQSPRYKVAKRGQDVALRCDPISGHVSLFWYQQALGQGPEFLTYFQNEAQLDKSGLPSDRFFAERPEGSVSTLKIQRTQQEDSAVYLCASSKKNTGELFFGEGSRLTVL.

The sample holds many counts of this clonotype. The rearrangement links TRBV7-6 to TRBJ1-1; D call uncertain. The CDR3 has 14 amino acids. The V and J ends lost 6 bases and 5 bases respectively, with 16 bases between them. Per germline, CDR1 SGHVS and CDR2 FNYEAQ. The CDR3 spells CASRPGGFGTEAFF. CDR3 sequence (DNA): TGTGCCAGCAGACCCGGCGGGTTTGGAACTGAAGCTTTCTTT.

V gene TRBV7-2 combines with J gene TRBJ2-5; TRBD1 is a possible D gene (6 bases). Deletions cut 2 bases from V and 2 bases from J, with 9 bases between. This CDR3 has 14 amino acids. Germline V gene lookup returns CDR1 SGHTA and CDR2 FQGNSA. The CDR3 protein is CASSLWGPQETQYF. The CDR3 DNA sequence: TGTGCCAGCAGCTTATGGGGGCCTCAAGAGACCCAGTACTTC.